This T cell receptor beta chain was identified in a study of TIL therapy for anti-PD-1-resistant metastatic lung cancer. Study context: Half of patients were current or former smokers.

Looked up from germline, CDR1 is SGHTA and CDR2 is FQGNSA. This CDR3 has 19 amino acids. V shed 1 base, J shed 2 bases, and the junction held 13 bases outside the gene matches. Sequencing used immunoSEQ v3. Libraries were prepared by immunoSEQ multiplex PCR; TCRdb keeps only in-frame clonotypes and omits some of them. The top ten clones hold 2.9% of a sample with approximately 57,000 clones, 75% to 85% of them seen once. Time point here: pre-treatment sample, taken before nivolumab and TIL therapy. The source was blood, collected at baseline. This sequence originates from a person between 30 and 80 years old with non-small cell lung cancer. This sequence joins TRBV7-2 and TRBJ2-3; 9 positions match TRBD2. The CDR3 DNA is TGTGCCAGCAGCTTAGACAGGGATATTTGGACTAGCGCCACAGATACGCAGTATTTT. It yields the protein CASSLDRDIWTSATDTQYF.